The rows below give T cell receptor beta chains drawn from one sample of a study of T cells expressing NK-cell markers. From its re-call of the 5' RACE reads, TCRdb lists each CDR3 protein once, without DNA. The data show around 140,000 distinct CDR3 sequences, and the top ten clones hold more than 10%. Sequenced material: blood T cells: a sorted CD56 or NKG2C T cell subset, CD4+ or CD8+ T cells, or bulk PBMC T cells (not recorded which). Source of these receptors: a man between 18 and 35 years old in good health. Both conserved end residues are part of each CDR3.

V	length	J	CDR3
TRBV10-2	16	TRBJ2-1	CASRPLPGQGEDEQFF
TRBV4-3	15	TRBJ2-1	CASSQDGGTYNEQFF
TRBV2	13	TRBJ2-5	CASSESYRETQYF
TRBV30	13	TRBJ1-2	CAWMGPPNYGYTF
TRBV19	14	TRBJ2-3	CASWAGGITDTQYF
TRBV29-1	11	TRBJ2-1	CSQVTEDEQFF
TRBV12-3/TRBV12-4	18	TRBJ2-1	CASSLDGRHSSSYNEQFF
TRBV4-1	16	TRBJ2-1	CASSLAEGGSYNEQFF
TRBV12-3/TRBV12-4	14	TRBJ1-3	CASSLLGSGNTIYF
TRBV28	17	TRBJ1-1	CASSSGRTGDGRTEAFF
TRBV27	15	TRBJ2-3	CASSLLAGGLDTQYF
TRBV27	15	TRBJ2-7	CASSLWGAGGYEQYF
TRBV7-8	16	TRBJ2-2	CASSDDYRPRTGELFF
TRBV6-6	13	TRBJ2-2	CASSYGYTGELFF
TRBV4-1	16	TRBJ2-4	CASSPGTSGSGNIQYF
TRBV7-8	13	TRBJ1-2	CASSSGRNYGYTF
TRBV4-3	14	TRBJ2-1	CASSQDASYNEQFF
TRBV6-1	16	TRBJ2-1	CASRSRAGLSYNEQFF